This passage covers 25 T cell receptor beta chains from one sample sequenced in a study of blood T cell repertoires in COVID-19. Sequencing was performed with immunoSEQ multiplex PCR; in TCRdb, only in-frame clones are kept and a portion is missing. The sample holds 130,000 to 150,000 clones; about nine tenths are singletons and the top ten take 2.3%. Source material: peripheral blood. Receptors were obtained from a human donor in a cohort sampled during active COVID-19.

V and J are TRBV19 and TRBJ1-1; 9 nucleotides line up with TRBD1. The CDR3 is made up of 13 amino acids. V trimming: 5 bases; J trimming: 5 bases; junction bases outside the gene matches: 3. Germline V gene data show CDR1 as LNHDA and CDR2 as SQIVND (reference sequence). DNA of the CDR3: TGTGCCAGTAGTTGGGACAGGGATACTGAAGCTTTCTTT. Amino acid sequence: CASSWDRDTEAFF.

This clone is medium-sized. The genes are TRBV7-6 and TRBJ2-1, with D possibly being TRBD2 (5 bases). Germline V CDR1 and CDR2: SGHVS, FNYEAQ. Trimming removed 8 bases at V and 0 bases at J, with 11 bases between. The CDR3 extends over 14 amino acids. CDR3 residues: CASSRAVSYNEQFF. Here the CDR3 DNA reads TGTGCCAGCTCGCGGGCCGTCTCCTACAATGAGCAGTTCTTC.

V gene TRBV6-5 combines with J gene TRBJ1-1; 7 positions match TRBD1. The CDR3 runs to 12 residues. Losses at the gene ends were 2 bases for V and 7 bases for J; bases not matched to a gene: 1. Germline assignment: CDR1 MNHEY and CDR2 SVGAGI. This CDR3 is CASSYQGGEAFF. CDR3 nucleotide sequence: TGTGCCAGCAGTTACCAGGGGGGTGAAGCTTTCTTT.

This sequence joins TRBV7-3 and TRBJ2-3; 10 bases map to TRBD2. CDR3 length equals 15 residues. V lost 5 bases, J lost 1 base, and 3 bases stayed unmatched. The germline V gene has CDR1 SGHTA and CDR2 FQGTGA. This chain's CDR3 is CASSVGLAGTDTQYF. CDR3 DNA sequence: TGTGCCAGCAGCGTAGGACTAGCGGGCACAGATACGCAGTATTTT. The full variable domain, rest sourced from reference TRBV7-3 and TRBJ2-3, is GAGVSQTPSNKVTEKGKYVELRCDPISGHTALYWYRQSLGQGPEFLIYFQGTGAADDSGLPNDRFFAVRPEGSVSTLKIQRTERGDSAVYLCASSVGLAGTDTQYFGPGTRLTVL.

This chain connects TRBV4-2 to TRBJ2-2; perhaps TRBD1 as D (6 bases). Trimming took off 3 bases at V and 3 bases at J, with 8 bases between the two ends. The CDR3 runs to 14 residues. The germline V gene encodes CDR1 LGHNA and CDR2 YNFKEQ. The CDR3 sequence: CASSQGADTGELFF. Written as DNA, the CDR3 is TGTGCCAGCAGCCAGGGGGCCGACACCGGGGAGCTGTTTTTT.

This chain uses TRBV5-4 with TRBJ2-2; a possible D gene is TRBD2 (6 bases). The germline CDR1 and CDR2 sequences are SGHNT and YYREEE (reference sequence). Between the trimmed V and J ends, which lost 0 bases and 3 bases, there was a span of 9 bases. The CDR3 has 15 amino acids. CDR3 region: CASSLDGGYTGELFF. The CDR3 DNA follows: TGTGCCAGCAGCTTGGACGGAGGGTACACCGGGGAGCTGTTTTTT.

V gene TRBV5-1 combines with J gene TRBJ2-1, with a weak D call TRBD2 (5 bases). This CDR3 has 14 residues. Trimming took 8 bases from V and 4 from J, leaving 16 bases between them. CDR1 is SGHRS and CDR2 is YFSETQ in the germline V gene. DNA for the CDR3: TGCGCCAGTAGTATGCAAAGCGGATACAATGAGCAGTTCTTC. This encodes CASSMQSGYNEQFF.

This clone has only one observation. The CDR3: CASSREGLAGPTDTQYF. CDR3 in DNA: TGTGCCAGCAGTAGGGAGGGACTAGCGGGGCCGACAGATACGCAGTATTTT. The rearrangement links TRBV27 to TRBJ2-3; 13 bases match TRBD2. V was clipped by 5 bases and J by 3 bases; unmatched bases: 8. Per the germline V gene, CDR1 is MNHEY and CDR2 is SMNVEV (reference sequence). The CDR3 is made up of 17 amino acids.

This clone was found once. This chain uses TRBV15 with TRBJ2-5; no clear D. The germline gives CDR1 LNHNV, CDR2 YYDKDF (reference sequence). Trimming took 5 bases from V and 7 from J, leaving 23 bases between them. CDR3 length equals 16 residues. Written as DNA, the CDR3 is TGTGCCACCAGCCCCTCCCCTGGTCCCGTTCCCGGGACCCAGTACTTC. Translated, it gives CATSPSPGPVPGTQYF.

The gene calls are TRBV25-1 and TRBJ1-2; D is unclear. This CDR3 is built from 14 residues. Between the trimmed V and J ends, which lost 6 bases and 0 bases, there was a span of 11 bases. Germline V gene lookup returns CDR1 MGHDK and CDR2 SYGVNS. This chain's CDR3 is CASSEPYANYGYTF. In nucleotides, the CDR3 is TGTGCCAGCAGCGAGCCCTACGCTAACTATGGCTACACCTTC.

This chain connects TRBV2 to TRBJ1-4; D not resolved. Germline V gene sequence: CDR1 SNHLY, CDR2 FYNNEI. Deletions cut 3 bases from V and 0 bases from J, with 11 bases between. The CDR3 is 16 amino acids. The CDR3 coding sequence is TGTGCCAGCAGTGATTCGGTAATTGCAACTAATGAAAAACTGTTTTTT. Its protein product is CASSDSVIATNEKLFF.

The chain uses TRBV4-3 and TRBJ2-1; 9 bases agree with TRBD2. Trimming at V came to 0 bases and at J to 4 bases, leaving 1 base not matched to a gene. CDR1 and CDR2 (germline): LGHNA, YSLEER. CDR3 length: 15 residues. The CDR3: CASSQERGGYNEQFF. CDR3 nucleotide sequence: TGCGCCAGCAGCCAAGAGCGGGGGGGTTACAATGAGCAGTTCTTC.

This chain's CDR3 is CASRPGLPFSGANVLTF. The CDR3 DNA reads TGTGCCAGTAGGCCGGGACTCCCATTCTCTGGGGCCAACGTCCTGACTTTC. The J gene is TRBJ2-6, the V gene TRBV19, with a possible D match to TRBD2 (6 bases). Germline CDR1 and CDR2: LNHDA and SQIVND (reference sequence). Trimming removed 6 bases from V and 0 bases from J, with 15 bases in between. The CDR3 covers 17 residues.

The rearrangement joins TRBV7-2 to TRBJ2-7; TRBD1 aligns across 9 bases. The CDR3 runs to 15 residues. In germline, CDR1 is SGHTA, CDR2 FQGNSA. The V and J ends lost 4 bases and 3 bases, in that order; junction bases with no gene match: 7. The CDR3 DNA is TGTGCCAGCAGCTCAACTGGGACAGGGAGCTACGAGCAGTACTTC. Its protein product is CASSSTGTGSYEQYF.

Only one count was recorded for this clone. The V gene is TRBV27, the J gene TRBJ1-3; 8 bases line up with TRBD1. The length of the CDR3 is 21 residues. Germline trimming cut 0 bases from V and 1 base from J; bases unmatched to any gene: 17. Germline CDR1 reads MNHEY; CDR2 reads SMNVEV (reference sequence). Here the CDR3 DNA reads TGTGCCAGCAGTTTATCGGGGGGAGGGGACAGGCACAATTCATCTGGAAACACCATATATTTT. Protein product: CASSLSGGGDRHNSSGNTIYF.

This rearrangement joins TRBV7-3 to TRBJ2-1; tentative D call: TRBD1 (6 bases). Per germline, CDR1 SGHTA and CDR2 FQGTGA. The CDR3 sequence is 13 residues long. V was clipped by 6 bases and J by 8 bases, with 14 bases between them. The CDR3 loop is CASSQGAGDEQFF. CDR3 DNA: TGTGCCAGCAGTCAAGGGGCAGGGGATGAGCAGTTCTTC. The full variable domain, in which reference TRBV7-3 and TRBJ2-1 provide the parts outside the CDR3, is GAGVSQTPSNKVTEKGKYVELRCDPISGHTALYWYRQSLGQGPEFLIYFQGTGAADDSGLPNDRFFAVRPEGSVSTLKIQRTERGDSAVYLCASSQGAGDEQFFGPGTRLTVL.

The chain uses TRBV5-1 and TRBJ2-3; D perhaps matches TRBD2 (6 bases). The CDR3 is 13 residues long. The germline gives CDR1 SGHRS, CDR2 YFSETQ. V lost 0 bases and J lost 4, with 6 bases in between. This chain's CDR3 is CASSLGGADTQYF. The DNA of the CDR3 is TGCGCCAGCAGCTTGGGCGGGGCAGATACGCAGTATTTT.

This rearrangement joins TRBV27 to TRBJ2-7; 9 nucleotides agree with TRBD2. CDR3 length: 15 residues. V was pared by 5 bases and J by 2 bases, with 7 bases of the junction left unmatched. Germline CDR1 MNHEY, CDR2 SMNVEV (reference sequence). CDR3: CASSAGLATTYEQYF. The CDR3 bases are TGTGCCAGCAGTGCAGGACTAGCGACCACCTACGAGCAGTACTTC.

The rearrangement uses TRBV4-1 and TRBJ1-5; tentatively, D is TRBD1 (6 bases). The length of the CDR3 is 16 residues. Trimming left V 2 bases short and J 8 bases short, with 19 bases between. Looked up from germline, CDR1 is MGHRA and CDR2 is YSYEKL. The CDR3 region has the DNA TGCGCCAGCAGCCAAACACAGGGTCGCCAAGTCGAGCCCCAGCATTTT. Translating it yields CASSQTQGRQVEPQHF.

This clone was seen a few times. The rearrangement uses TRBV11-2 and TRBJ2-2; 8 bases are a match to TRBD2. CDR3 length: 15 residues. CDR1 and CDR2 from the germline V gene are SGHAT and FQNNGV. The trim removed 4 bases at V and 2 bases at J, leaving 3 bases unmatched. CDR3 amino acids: CASSSRGGNTGELFF. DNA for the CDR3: TGTGCCAGCAGCTCACGGGGGGGCAACACCGGGGAGCTGTTTTTT.

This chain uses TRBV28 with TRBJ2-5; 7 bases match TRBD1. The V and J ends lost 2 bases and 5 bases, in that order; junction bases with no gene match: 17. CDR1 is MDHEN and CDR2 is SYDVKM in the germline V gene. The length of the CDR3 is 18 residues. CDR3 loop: CASSLGGTARFVRETQYF. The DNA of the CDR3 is TGTGCCAGCAGTTTAGGTGGGACAGCTCGTTTCGTTCGTGAGACCCAGTACTTC.

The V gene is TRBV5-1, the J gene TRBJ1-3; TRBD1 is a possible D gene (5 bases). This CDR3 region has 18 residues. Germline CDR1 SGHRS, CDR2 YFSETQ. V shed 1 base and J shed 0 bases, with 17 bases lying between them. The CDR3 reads CASSLQGRALNSGNTIYF. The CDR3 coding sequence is TGCGCCAGCAGCTTGCAGGGTCGCGCCCTGAACTCTGGAAACACCATATATTTT.

The CDR3 nucleotides read TGTGCCAGCAGCGCAGACGGGACATACGAGCAGTACTTC. It encodes CASSADGTYEQYF. The chain links TRBV6-5 to TRBJ2-7, with D possibly being TRBD1 (6 bases). Deletions cut 6 bases from V and 4 bases from J, with 13 bases between. The CDR3 length is 13 residues. Germline loops: CDR1 MNHEY, CDR2 SVGAGI.

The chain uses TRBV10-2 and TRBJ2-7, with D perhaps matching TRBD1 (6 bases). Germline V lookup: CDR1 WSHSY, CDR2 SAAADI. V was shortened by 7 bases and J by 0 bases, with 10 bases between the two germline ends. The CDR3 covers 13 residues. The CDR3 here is CASNTGSSYEQYF. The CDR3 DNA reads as TGCGCCAGCAATACAGGGAGCTCCTACGAGCAGTACTTC.

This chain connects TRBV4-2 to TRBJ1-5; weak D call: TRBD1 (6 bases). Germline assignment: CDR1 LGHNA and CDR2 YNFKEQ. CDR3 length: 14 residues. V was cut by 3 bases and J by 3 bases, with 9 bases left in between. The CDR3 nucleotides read TGTGCCAGCAGCCAGGGACACCTCAATCAGCCCCAGCATTTT. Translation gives CASSQGHLNQPQHF.